The 31 T cell receptor beta chains below all came from one sample that was sequenced in a study of T cell responses to AZD1222 COVID-19 vaccine. The assay was immunoSEQ multiplex PCR, and TCRdb's table has in-frame clones only and misses some. Of some 150,000 clones listed, around 94% are singletons. This material consisted of peripheral blood, taken on day 0 of AZD1222 vaccination. These receptor sequences come from an adult in good health.

The rearrangement links TRBV9 to TRBJ1-1, with a tentative D call TRBD1 (5 bases). V was shortened by 3 bases and J by 5 bases, with 14 bases between the two germline ends. The CDR3 runs to 14 residues. Germline V gene data show CDR1 as SGDLS and CDR2 as YYNGEE. CDR3 DNA sequence: TGTGCCAGCAGCGCGGGAACTGGGGGGACTGAAGCTTTCTTT. Translating it yields CASSAGTGGTEAFF.

This chain uses TRBV6-2 or TRBV6-3 with TRBJ1-5, with D possibly matching TRBD1 (5 bases). The CDR3 sequence is 15 residues long. Germline assignment: CDR1 MNHEY and CDR2 SVGEGT. The ends were cut back, 6 bases at V and 0 bases at J, with 12 bases in the middle. The DNA for the CDR3 is TGTGCCAGCAGCCAGGGAGGGGATAGCAATCAGCCCCAGCATTTT. The encoded protein is CASSQGGDSNQPQHF.

The rearrangement links TRBV2 to TRBJ2-7; 11 nucleotides agree with TRBD2. Germline assignment: CDR1 SNHLY and CDR2 FYNNEI. The length of the CDR3 is 15 residues. J was trimmed by 6 bases and V by 0 bases; bases with no gene match: 4. The CDR3 here is CASSEAALAGGEQYV. The CDR3 DNA reads as TGTGCCAGCAGTGAAGCAGCCCTAGCGGGAGGCGAGCAGTACGTC.

The V gene is TRBV6-4, the J gene TRBJ1-1; TRBD1 aligns across 12 bases. Germline V CDR1 and CDR2: MRHNA, SNTAGT. J gave up 1 base and V 6 bases, and 12 bases lay outside the gene matches. The CDR3 consists of 18 residues. The CDR3 DNA sequence: TGTGCCAGCAGCAGGGGAGCCGGGACAGGGGGCGAGAACACTGAAGCTTTCTTT. The encoded protein is CASSRGAGTGGENTEAFF.

The rearrangement joins TRBV6-5 to TRBJ1-2; D perhaps matches TRBD1 (6 bases). The ends were cut back, 4 bases at V and 7 bases at J, with 19 bases in the middle. Germline CDR1 is MNHEY and CDR2 is SVGAGI. The CDR3 consists of 15 residues. This CDR3 reads CASSFDHLDSLGYTF. Written as DNA, the CDR3 is TGTGCCAGCAGTTTCGATCATTTGGACAGTCTTGGCTACACCTTC.

J is TRBJ1-5 and V is TRBV19; possibly TRBD1 for D (5 bases). This CDR3 spans 15 amino acids. Germline CDR1 LNHDA, CDR2 SQIVND (reference sequence). The V gene lost 7 bases and the J gene lost 0 bases, with 13 bases spanning the gap. The CDR3 spells CASTDFGGSNQPQHF. CDR3 DNA: TGTGCCAGTACCGACTTTGGGGGTAGCAATCAGCCCCAGCATTTT.

This clone is a singleton in its sample. This chain links TRBV7-9 with TRBJ2-7, with D perhaps being TRBD1 or TRBD2 (5 bases each). Germline V lookup: CDR1 SEHNR, CDR2 FQNEAQ (reference sequence). V lost 9 bases and J 2 bases, leaving 23 bases between the germline ends. CDR3 length: 16 amino acids. CDR3: CARVIRGGFLTYEQYV. The CDR3 nucleotides are TGTGCCAGGGTGATCCGGGGCGGGTTCCTGACCTACGAGCAGTACGTC.

V and J are TRBV6-2 or TRBV6-3 and TRBJ1-1; a possible D gene is TRBD1 (6 bases). This CDR3 is 15 amino acids long. V lost 0 bases, J lost 5 bases, and 13 bases lay in between. Germline-derived CDR1 and CDR2 are MNHEY and SVGEGT. CDR3 nucleotides: TGTGCCAGCAGTTACTCGCGACAGGTAACAACTGAAGCTTTCTTT. Translating it yields CASSYSRQVTTEAFF.

This chain joins TRBV4-1 and TRBJ1-4, with D perhaps matching TRBD1 (5 bases). This CDR3 contains 16 residues. Germline values: CDR1 MGHRA, CDR2 YSYEKL. V was pared by 1 base and J by 0 bases, with 9 bases between. The CDR3 DNA sequence: TGCGCCAGCAGCCAAGTTGGGACGGCAACTAATGAAAAACTGTTTTTT. Its translation is CASSQVGTATNEKLFF.

The chain combines TRBV5-1 with TRBJ1-1, with D possibly matching TRBD1 (5 bases). The CDR3 is 15 residues long. Germline V lookup: CDR1 SGHRS, CDR2 YFSETQ. Trimming took 5 bases from V and 1 from J, leaving 15 bases between them. This chain's CDR3 is CASRIRDGPNTEAFF. DNA for the CDR3: TGCGCCAGCAGAATCCGGGACGGACCGAACACTGAAGCTTTCTTT.

The chain joins TRBV19 to TRBJ2-3, with TRBD1 as a possible D gene (6 bases). The CDR3 has 16 residues. Between the trimmed V and J ends, which lost 3 bases and 4 bases, there was a span of 17 bases. Per the germline V gene, CDR1 is LNHDA and CDR2 is SQIVND (reference sequence). The CDR3 DNA sequence: TGTGCCAGTAGTATCCGGACAGCGCTCAGCGCAGATACGCAGTATTTT. It codes for CASSIRTALSADTQYF.

This chain connects TRBV18 to TRBJ1-1, with D tentatively TRBD1 (5 bases). V was cut by 10 bases and J by 1 base, with 13 bases left in between. Germline-derived CDR1 and CDR2 are KGHSH and LQKENI. CDR3 size: 13 residues. This CDR3 reads CATKNRRNTEAFF. In DNA form, the CDR3 reads TGTGCCACGAAAAACAGGAGGAACACTGAAGCTTTCTTT.

V is TRBV7-3 and J is TRBJ2-7, with D maybe TRBD1 (6 bases). This CDR3 spans 14 amino acids. Germline V gene data show CDR1 as SGHTA and CDR2 as FQGTGA. The V gene lost 6 bases and the J gene lost 3 bases, with 15 bases spanning the gap. CDR3 amino acids: CASSPPQGIYEQYV. The CDR3 DNA follows: TGTGCCAGCAGTCCCCCTCAGGGGATCTACGAGCAGTACGTC.

This clone was counted a few times. In nucleotides, the CDR3 is TGTGCCAGCAGCCATCAAGGGAGTGGTAATTCACCCCTCCACTTT. Translation: CASSHQGSGNSPLHF. This chain uses TRBV3-1 (or the pseudogene TRBV3-2) with TRBJ1-6, with D unclear. The CDR3 is 15 residues long. The germline gives CDR1 LGHDT, CDR2 YNNKEL (reference sequence). Trimming stripped 3 bases from V and 6 bases from J, with 12 bases between.

V gene TRBV6-2 or TRBV6-3 combines with J gene TRBJ1-5; D gene uncertain. Germline V gives CDR1 MNHEY, CDR2 SVGEGT. V lost 1 base and J 2 bases, leaving 9 bases between the germline ends. The CDR3 totals 15 residues. The CDR3 sequence is CASSYWGRGNQPQHF. The CDR3 DNA sequence: TGTGCCAGCAGTTACTGGGGTCGGGGCAATCAGCCCCAGCATTTT.

The chain combines TRBV28 with TRBJ1-4, with no clear D. Germline V CDR1 and CDR2: MDHEN, SYDVKM. The CDR3 length is 14 residues. Trimming stripped 6 bases from V and 8 bases from J, with 16 bases between. The CDR3 coding sequence is TGTGCCAGCAGGTTGACCCCAGGAGGGGAAAAACTGTTTTTT. Its protein product is CASRLTPGGEKLFF. The complete variable domain, with remaining parts taken from reference TRBV28 and TRBJ1-4, reads DVKVTQSSRYLVKRTGEKVFLECVQDMDHENMFWYRQDPGLGLRLIYFSYDVKMKEKGDIPEGYSVSREKKERFSLILESASTNQTSMYLCASRLTPGGEKLFFGSGTQLSVL.

V gene TRBV7-9 combines with J gene TRBJ2-1; 10 nucleotides match TRBD2. Trimming at V came to 4 bases and at J to 8 bases, leaving 14 bases not matched to a gene. The length of the CDR3 is 17 residues. CDR1 and CDR2 from the germline V gene are SEHNR and FQNEAQ (reference sequence). CDR3 DNA sequence: TGTGCCAGCAGCTCAATTACCGGGAGCGGGAGGGCACATGAGCAGTTCTTC. Protein: CASSSITGSGRAHEQFF.

The chain joins TRBV7-9 to TRBJ1-2; 7 bases are a match to TRBD1. This CDR3 is built from 14 residues. With V trimmed by 5 bases and J by 5 bases, 8 bases remained unmatched. Germline V gene lookup returns CDR1 SEHNR and CDR2 FQNEAQ (reference sequence). The CDR3 bases are TGTGCCAGCAGCCCAGGGCAGGGGGTGTATGGCTACACCTTC. This translates into CASSPGQGVYGYTF. Filled out from reference TRBV7-9 and TRBJ1-2, the complete variable domain reads DTGVSQNPRHKITKRGQNVTFRCDPISEHNRLYWYRQTLGQGPEFLTYFQNEAQLEKSRLLSDRFSAERPKGSFSTLEIQRTEQGDSAMYLCASSPGQGVYGYTFGSGTRLTVV.

The chain carries TRBV11-2 and TRBJ2-1; possible D gene TRBD2, 7 bases. Trimming removed 2 bases from V and 5 bases from J, with 13 bases in between. The CDR3 totals 15 residues. Per germline, CDR1 SGHAT and CDR2 FQNNGV. DNA for the CDR3: TGTGCCAGCAGCTTAATACAGGGAGGGAACAATGAGCAGTTCTTC. Translated, it gives CASSLIQGGNNEQFF.

The rearrangement uses TRBV19 and TRBJ1-2; 7 bases agree with TRBD1. CDR1 and CDR2 (germline): LNHDA, SQIVND (reference sequence). The CDR3 is 15 amino acids. V lost 7 bases, J lost 5 bases, and 13 bases stayed unmatched. The CDR3 nucleotides read TGTGCCAGTAATATCATGGGACAGAAATCTTATGGCTACACCTTC. It translates to CASNIMGQKSYGYTF.

Worth noting for this clone: Different DNA sequences within this sample yield the same CDR3. Here the CDR3 DNA reads TGTGCCAGCAGCCGAGCAACTAATGAAAAACTGTTTTTT. It translates to CASSRATNEKLFF. The rearrangement links TRBV14 to TRBJ1-4; the D is unclear. Deletions cut 4 bases from V and 0 bases from J, with 3 bases between. CDR1 SGHDN and CDR2 FVKESK come from the germline V gene. The CDR3 is 13 amino acids. The variable domain in full, completed from reference TRBV14 and TRBJ1-4, reads EAGVTQFPSHSVIEKGQTVTLRCDPISGHDNLYWYRRVMGKEIKFLLHFVKESKQDESGMPNNRFLAERTGGTYSTLKVQPAELEDSGVYFCASSRATNEKLFFGSGTQLSVL.

This rearrangement joins TRBV4-2 to TRBJ2-1; no firm D call. Germline V CDR1 and CDR2: LGHNA, YNFKEQ. V dropped 0 bases and J dropped 4 bases, with 1 base sitting between them. The CDR3 extends over 12 amino acids. CDR3 bases: TGTGCCAGCAGCCAAGATTACAATGAGCAGTTCTTC. Translation: CASSQDYNEQFF.

The chain couples TRBV6-5 to TRBJ1-1, with D hard to call. Germline CDR1 MNHEY, CDR2 SVGAGI. Trimming removed 5 bases at V and 1 base at J, with 8 bases between. The CDR3 runs to 13 residues. CDR3 sequence: CASSHNENTEAFF. The CDR3, as DNA: TGTGCCAGCAGTCACAACGAGAACACTGAAGCTTTCTTT.

The rearrangement joins TRBV18 to TRBJ1-4; D unclear. Germline-derived CDR1 and CDR2 are KGHSH and LQKENI. The CDR3 has 13 amino acids. V lost 3 bases and J 8 bases, leaving 10 bases between the germline ends. This CDR3 reads CASSPKPEEKLFF. The CDR3 region has the DNA TGTGCCAGCTCACCCAAACCCGAGGAAAAACTGTTTTTT.

V is TRBV9 and J is TRBJ1-2; no clear D gene. V lost 3 bases, J lost 4 bases, and 13 bases lay in between. CDR1 SGDLS and CDR2 YYNGEE come from the germline V gene. This CDR3 is built from 14 residues. The CDR3 sequence is CASSARVDLYGYTF. The CDR3 DNA reads TGTGCCAGCAGCGCGCGGGTCGACCTCTATGGCTACACCTTC.

V gene TRBV4-2 combines with J gene TRBJ2-7, with unresolved D. Trimming took 5 bases from V and 4 from J, leaving 12 bases between them. The germline gives CDR1 LGHNA, CDR2 YNFKEQ. The CDR3 is made up of 13 amino acids. CDR3 sequence reads: CASSARHGYEQYV. The CDR3 nucleotides are TGTGCCAGCAGCGCCCGGCACGGTTACGAGCAGTACGTC.

The rearrangement uses TRBV20-1 and TRBJ1-1; D perhaps matches TRBD1 (5 bases). The CDR3 sequence is 11 residues long. V was pared by 1 base and J by 11 bases, with 11 bases between. Germline lookup yields CDR1 DFQATT and CDR2 SNEGSKA (reference sequence). The CDR3 nucleotides are TGCAGTGCTAGAGGGGTCAGGGAGGCTTTCTTT. It encodes CSARGVREAFF.

This rearrangement joins TRBV3-1 (or the pseudogene TRBV3-2) to TRBJ2-1, with TRBD2 identical over 10 bases. CDR1 LGHDT and CDR2 YNNKEL come from the germline V gene (reference sequence). The CDR3 contains 13 residues. V was pared by 11 bases and J by 9 bases, with 10 bases of the junction left unmatched. CDR3 nucleotide sequence: TGTGCCTCGCGGCTAGCGGGAGAATCTGAGCAGTTCTTC. Its protein product is CASRLAGESEQFF.

This CDR3 is CAWSVPPGARAFF. The CDR3 nucleotides read TGTGCCTGGAGTGTACCCCCAGGGGCGAGAGCTTTCTTT. The gene calls are TRBV30 and TRBJ1-1, with D possibly TRBD1 on 6 matching bases. Per germline, CDR1 GTSNPN and CDR2 SVGIG (reference sequence). Deletions cut 0 bases from V and 10 bases from J, with 15 bases between. This CDR3 comprises 13 residues.

The chain has TRBV7-2 and TRBJ2-5, with 8 bases aligning to TRBD2. The length of the CDR3 is 17 residues. Per germline, CDR1 SGHTA and CDR2 FQGNSA. V shed 5 bases, J shed 5 bases, and the junction held 16 bases outside the gene matches. The CDR3 bases are TGTGCCAGCAGCCCCCGACGAGGAGCGGGAGTCTGGGAGACCCAGTACTTC. This gives the protein CASSPRRGAGVWETQYF.

The genes are TRBV12-3 or TRBV12-4 and TRBJ1-2; unclear D gene. The CDR3 totals 13 residues. V lost 1 base, J lost 8 bases, and 11 bases lay in between. CDR3 sequence: CASSLEGLSGYTF. The CDR3 coding sequence is TGTGCCAGCAGTTTAGAGGGATTGAGCGGCTACACCTTC.